These 25 T cell receptor beta chains share one sample of origin, sequenced in a study of identifying expanded T cells in peripheral blood. Clones were read by immunoSEQ multiplex PCR, and TCRdb kept only the in-frame ones, dropping some. The repertoire holds over 100,000 clones, with about 87% as singletons. Sample: blood. Receptors were obtained from a person aged 18 to 75 in good health.

The chain employs TRBV7-2 and TRBJ1-5; 9 bases agree with TRBD1. Germline V gene data show CDR1 as SGHTA and CDR2 as FQGNSA. This CDR3 region has 15 residues. The V gene end was trimmed by 1 base and the J gene end by 6 bases; junction bases not matched to a gene: 4. The CDR3: CASSLEQGASQPQHF. CDR3 nucleotides: TGTGCCAGCAGCTTAGAACAGGGGGCAAGTCAGCCCCAGCATTTT. Complete variable domain (other parts from reference TRBV7-2 and TRBJ1-5): GAGVSQSPSNKVTEKGKDVELRCDPISGHTALYWYRQSLGQGLEFLIYFQGNSAPDKSGLPSDRFSAERTGGSVSTLTIQRTQQEDSAVYLCASSLEQGASQPQHFGDGTRLSIL.

The chain couples TRBV6-1 to TRBJ2-3; no definite D call. V lost 4 bases and J 4 bases, leaving 15 bases between the germline ends. Germline CDR1 is MNHNS and CDR2 is SASEGT. The CDR3 runs to 15 residues. CDR3 DNA sequence: TGTGCCAGCAGTGGAGAACTCGGACGGCCAGATACGCAGTATTTT. Translated: CASSGELGRPDTQYF.

This clone was recorded once. V and J are TRBV18 and TRBJ2-1, with a possible D match to TRBD2 (6 bases). This CDR3 region has 15 residues. Trimming pared 1 base from V and 0 bases from J, leaving 7 bases between. Germline assignment: CDR1 KGHSH and CDR2 LQKENI. The CDR3 bases are TGTGCCAGCTCACCACGGGGGGTCTCCTACAATGAGCAGTTCTTC. Translated: CASSPRGVSYNEQFF.

This chain links TRBV19 with TRBJ1-5, with a tentative D call TRBD1 (5 bases). Germline lookup yields CDR1 LNHDA and CDR2 SQIVND (reference sequence). The CDR3 loop spans 11 amino acids. V lost 6 bases, J lost 10 bases, and 10 bases lay in between. The CDR3 sequence: CASRGRGPQHF. The CDR3 nucleotides are TGTGCCAGTAGAGGGAGGGGACCCCAGCATTTT.

The chain links TRBV5-5 to TRBJ1-5; 7 bases align to TRBD1. Trimming at V came to 2 bases and at J to 8 bases, leaving 13 bases not matched to a gene. The CDR3 is 16 residues long. Germline assignment: CDR1 SGHKS and CDR2 YYEKEE (reference sequence). The CDR3 loop is CASSFASGQSFEPQHF. In DNA, the CDR3 is TGTGCCAGCAGCTTCGCTTCGGGACAGTCCTTTGAGCCCCAGCATTTT.

This chain joins TRBV11-2 and TRBJ2-4; D unresolved. The germline gives CDR1 SGHAT, CDR2 FQNNGV. The CDR3 sequence is 15 residues long. V lost 5 bases and J 9 bases, leaving 20 bases between the germline ends. The DNA for the CDR3 is TGTGCCAGCAGCCTCCCTGGCGACCCGGTGGGCATTCAGTACTTC. Translation: CASSLPGDPVGIQYF.

The V and J genes are TRBV5-1 and TRBJ2-7; perhaps TRBD2 as D (6 bases). Germline CDR1 and CDR2: SGHRS and YFSETQ. This CDR3 comprises 14 residues. V was trimmed by 4 bases and J by 2 bases, leaving 13 bases between them. In nucleotides, the CDR3 is TGCGCCAGCAGCCTTCCCGGGGGTGCCTACGAGCAGTACTTC. Protein sequence: CASSLPGGAYEQYF.

Comments on this clone: A junction boundary mismatches the germline segment, possibly from a read error. This chain links TRBV5-1 with TRBJ2-7; the D gene is possibly TRBD1 (5 bases). The CDR3 is 14 residues long. CDR1 and CDR2 (germline): SGHRS, YFSETQ. The CDR3 DNA reads as TGTGCCAGCAGCTCACGCAGGGATTCCTACGAGCAGTACTTC. It encodes CASSSRRDSYEQYF.

J is TRBJ1-1 and V is TRBV19, with unresolved D. Germline V CDR1 and CDR2: LNHDA, SQIVND (reference sequence). The length of the CDR3 is 14 residues. V dropped 3 bases and J dropped 3 bases, with 11 bases sitting between them. DNA of the CDR3: TGTGCCAGTAGTATTATGGAGGTCGACACTGAAGCTTTCTTT. It is translated as CASSIMEVDTEAFF. The whole variable domain, filled in from reference TRBV19 and TRBJ1-1, reads DGGITQSPKYLFRKEGQNVTLSCEQNLNHDAMYWYRQDPGQGLRLIYYSQIVNDFQKGDIAEGYSVSREKKESFPLTVTSAQKNPTAFYLCASSIMEVDTEAFFGQGTRLTVV.

This chain connects TRBV9 to TRBJ2-3, with D possibly TRBD2 on 6 matching bases. Germline values: CDR1 SGDLS, CDR2 YYNGEE. There are 17 residues in the CDR3. With 0 bases removed from V and 6 bases from J, the gap between germline ends came to 20 bases. CDR3 sequence (DNA): TGTGCCAGCAGCGTAGGATGGTCTTCGGGGGAGGAGGATACGCAGTATTTT. Translated: CASSVGWSSGEEDTQYF.

The genes are TRBV19 and TRBJ2-3, with D uncertain. Germline loops: CDR1 LNHDA, CDR2 SQIVND (reference sequence). The CDR3 extends over 12 amino acids. V lost 3 bases, J lost 9 bases, and 10 bases lay in between. CDR3 residues: CASSMSGRTQYF. The CDR3 DNA reads TGTGCCAGTAGTATGTCGGGTAGGACGCAGTATTTT.

V and J are TRBV15 and TRBJ2-7; 8 bases are shared with TRBD1. J lost 6 bases, V lost 0 bases, and 4 bases had no gene match. The germline gives CDR1 LNHNV, CDR2 YYDKDF (reference sequence). This CDR3 contains 14 residues. In nucleotides, the CDR3 is TGTGCCACCAGCAGAGATCAGGGGGCAAGCGAGCAGTACTTC. It codes for CATSRDQGASEQYF.

The chain has TRBV5-1 and TRBJ2-7; D is possibly TRBD2 (6 bases). The CDR3 spans 14 residues. In germline, CDR1 is SGHRS, CDR2 YFSETQ. The germline V and J ends were trimmed by 1 base and 0 bases, with 8 bases remaining between them. The CDR3 DNA reads as TGCGCCAGCAGCTTGTACGGGAGCTCCTACGAGCAGTACTTC. Its protein is CASSLYGSSYEQYF.

CDR3 bases: TGCGCCAGCAGCTTGGATTTGACTAATTCACCCCTCCACTTT. Residues: CASSLDLTNSPLHF. The chain employs TRBV5-1 and TRBJ1-6; D gene unclear. The ends were cut back, 0 bases at V and 6 bases at J, with 7 bases in the middle. Per the germline V gene, CDR1 is SGHRS and CDR2 is YFSETQ. The CDR3 runs 14 residues.

The chain employs TRBV29-1 and TRBJ2-3, with D tentatively TRBD1 (5 bases). This CDR3 contains 12 residues. The V and J ends lost 8 bases and 1 base respectively, with 10 bases between them. Germline V CDR1 and CDR2: SQVTM, ANQGSEA. The CDR3 nucleotides read TGCAGCAAACAGGAAGGCACAGATACGCAGTATTTT. Its protein is CSKQEGTDTQYF.

The genes are TRBV6-5 and TRBJ1-2; D is possibly TRBD1 (6 bases). Germline values: CDR1 MNHEY, CDR2 SVGAGI. V lost 5 bases to trimming and J lost 2 bases, with 15 bases between them. The CDR3 runs to 15 residues. This chain's CDR3 is CASSVTGYLNYGYTF. Here the CDR3 DNA reads TGTGCCAGCAGTGTGACAGGTTACTTAAACTATGGCTACACCTTC.

V is TRBV19 and J is TRBJ1-2; 8 bases align to TRBD1. This CDR3 has 15 residues. Germline V gene lookup returns CDR1 LNHDA and CDR2 SQIVND (reference sequence). J lost 4 bases, V lost 5 bases, and 9 bases had no gene match. CDR3 sequence reads: CASSSAGQAIYGYTF. The CDR3 region has the DNA TGTGCCAGTAGTTCCGCGGGACAGGCAATCTATGGCTACACCTTC.

The chain uses TRBV30 and TRBJ1-1; 9 bases fit TRBD1. This CDR3 spans 13 amino acids. The V gene's germline CDR1 is GTSNPN and CDR2 SVGIG (reference sequence). Trimming removed 3 bases from V and 6 bases from J; junction bases left unmatched: 5. The CDR3 protein is CAWRRQGGAEAFF. The CDR3 DNA reads as TGTGCCTGGAGGCGACAGGGGGGAGCTGAAGCTTTCTTT.

The chain combines TRBV19 with TRBJ2-5; 8 nucleotides agree with TRBD1. CDR1 is LNHDA and CDR2 is SQIVND in the germline V gene (reference sequence). The CDR3 consists of 14 residues. J was trimmed by 5 bases and V by 10 bases; bases with no gene match: 12. In DNA form, the CDR3 reads TGTGCCACCAAAGGACAGGGCGGCGGGGAGACCCAGTACTTC. This gives the protein CATKGQGGGETQYF.

This chain links TRBV21-1 with TRBJ1-4; TRBD1 reflects the table's D call only, with no check against the DNA. TRBV21-1 is deemed a pseudogene. The CDR3 is made up of 14 amino acids. The CDR3 sequence: CASSKGTGDEKLFF. As DNA, the CDR3 is TGTGCCAGCAGCAAAGGGACAGGGGATGAAAAACTGTTTTTT.

The V gene is TRBV4-2, the J gene TRBJ1-4, with 10 bases fitting TRBD1. This CDR3 spans 17 amino acids. CDR1 and CDR2 (germline): LGHNA, YNFKEQ. The V and J ends lost 4 bases and 5 bases, in that order; junction bases with no gene match: 10. The CDR3 region has the DNA TGTGCCAGCAGCCCGGGACAGGGGATTAGCAGAAATGAAAAACTGTTTTTT. Encoded protein: CASSPGQGISRNEKLFF.

V gene TRBV29-1 combines with J gene TRBJ1-4; D may be TRBD1 (5 bases). The V end lost 4 bases, the J end lost 5 bases, and 11 bases lay between the germline ends. This CDR3 comprises 13 residues. Looked up from germline, CDR1 is SQVTM and CDR2 is ANQGSEA. For the CDR3, the DNA is TGCAGCGTTGTAGGACAAGGAAATGAAAAACTGTTTTTT. It codes for CSVVGQGNEKLFF.

The V and J genes are TRBV14 and TRBJ2-5, with D possibly called TRBD1 or TRBD2 (5 bases each). The CDR3 contains 13 residues. V was clipped by 6 bases and J by 5 bases, with 13 bases between them. Germline CDR1 reads SGHDN; CDR2 reads FVKESK. DNA of the CDR3: TGTGCCAGCAGTCCCGGGACGACGGAGACCCAGTACTTC. Residues: CASSPGTTETQYF.

This chain links TRBV11-3 with TRBJ2-1; no definite D call. The CDR3 has 11 residues. Trimming took off 4 bases at V and 9 bases at J, with 7 bases between the two ends. Germline lookup yields CDR1 SGHNT and CDR2 YENEEA. DNA of the CDR3: TGTGCCAGCAGCTCCCGAGGTGAGCAGTTCTTC. The encoded protein is CASSSRGEQFF.

The chain has TRBV9 and TRBJ2-5; 9 nucleotides align to TRBD1. With 9 bases clipped from V and 4 bases from J, the junction kept 7 bases outside the gene matches. Germline-derived CDR1 and CDR2 are SGDLS and YYNGEE. The CDR3 has 13 residues. The CDR3 DNA is TGTGCCACTAGACAGGGGGAAGGAGAGACCCAGTACTTC. This sequence encodes CATRQGEGETQYF.